The T cell receptor (beta chain) under discussion was sequenced for a study of chemoradiotherapy in HPV16-positive cancers. Germline V gives CDR1 SNHLY, CDR2 FYNNEI. CDR3 length: 16 amino acids. Trimming stripped 2 bases from V and 7 bases from J, with 17 bases between. Sequenced by immunoSEQ multiplex PCR; TCRdb stores in-frame clones only, minus some. The table has more than 10,000 clones, approximately 75% seen once. The sample was taken from a patient who underwent chemoradiotherapy. This chain joins TRBV2 and TRBJ2-2; D could derive from TRBD1 or TRBD2 (6 bases each). This TCR was recovered from a human donor with HPV-associated anogenital cancer. The DNA of the CDR3 is TGTGCCAGCAGTGAAAGAGGGGGGTTGACAAGCGGGGAGCTGTTTTTT. Amino acids: CASSERGGLTSGELFF.